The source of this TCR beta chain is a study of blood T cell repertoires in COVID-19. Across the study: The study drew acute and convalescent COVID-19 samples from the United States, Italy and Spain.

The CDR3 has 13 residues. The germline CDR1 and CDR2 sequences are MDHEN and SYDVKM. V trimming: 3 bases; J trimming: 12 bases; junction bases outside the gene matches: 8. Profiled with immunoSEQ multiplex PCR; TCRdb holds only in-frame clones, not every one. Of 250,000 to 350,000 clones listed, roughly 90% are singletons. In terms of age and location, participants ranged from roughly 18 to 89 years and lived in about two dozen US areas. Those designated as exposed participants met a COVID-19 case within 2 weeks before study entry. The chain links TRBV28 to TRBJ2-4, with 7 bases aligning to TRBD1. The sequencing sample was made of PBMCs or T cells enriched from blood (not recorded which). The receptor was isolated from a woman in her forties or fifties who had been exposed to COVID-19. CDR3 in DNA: TGTGCCAGCAGTTTGCCCGCACAGGGGCGTCAGTACTTC. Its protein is CASSLPAQGRQYF.